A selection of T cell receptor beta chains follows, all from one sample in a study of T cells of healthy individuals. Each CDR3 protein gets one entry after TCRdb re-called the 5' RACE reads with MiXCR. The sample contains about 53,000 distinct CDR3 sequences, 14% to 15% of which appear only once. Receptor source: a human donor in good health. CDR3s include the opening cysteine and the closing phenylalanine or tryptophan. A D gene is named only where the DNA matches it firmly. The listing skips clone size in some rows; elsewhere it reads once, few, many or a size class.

CDR3aa: CATSRDRVDYGYTF
CDR3nt: TGTGCCACCAGCAGAGACAGGGTCGACTATGGCTACACCTTC
j_gene: TRBJ1-2
v_gene: TRBV15
d_gene: -
abundance: -

CDR3aa: CASSHQDRGQETQYF
CDR3nt: TGCGCCAGCAGCCATCAGGACAGGGGTCAAGAGACCCAGTACTTC
j_gene: TRBJ2-5
v_gene: TRBV4-1
d_gene: TRBD1
abundance: few

CDR3aa: CASSPMSGGQDNEQFF
CDR3nt: TGTGCCAGCAGCCCTATGAGCGGGGGGCAGGACAATGAGCAGTTCTTC
j_gene: TRBJ2-1
v_gene: TRBV5-4
d_gene: TRBD2
abundance: many

CDR3aa: CASSLFLSGQGAWRQFF
CDR3nt: -
j_gene: TRBJ2-1
v_gene: TRBV7-2
d_gene: -
abundance: many

CDR3aa: CSFQVPNEKLFF
CDR3nt: TGCAGTTTTCAGGTTCCTAATGAAAAACTGTTTTTT
j_gene: TRBJ1-4
v_gene: TRBV20-1
d_gene: -
abundance: many

CDR3aa: CASSNDPGDEGQYF
CDR3nt: TGTGCCAGCAGCAACGACCCAGGGGACGAGGGGCAGTACTTC
j_gene: TRBJ2-4
v_gene: TRBV12-3/TRBV12-4
d_gene: -
abundance: -

CDR3aa: CASSLGRDTDTQYF
CDR3nt: TGCGCCAGCAGCTTGGGTCGGGACACAGATACGCAGTATTTT
j_gene: TRBJ2-3
v_gene: TRBV5-1
d_gene: -
abundance: -

CDR3aa: CSVPSGRAGSYNEQFF
CDR3nt: TGCAGCGTTCCCAGCGGGAGGGCAGGATCATACAATGAGCAGTTCTTC
j_gene: TRBJ2-1
v_gene: TRBV29-1
d_gene: TRBD2
abundance: many

CDR3aa: CAISWTGTGFYEQYF
CDR3nt: TGTGCCATCAGTTGGACTGGGACAGGATTTTACGAGCAGTACTTC
j_gene: TRBJ2-7
v_gene: TRBV10-3
d_gene: TRBD1
abundance: -

CDR3aa: CSVEPFTGEQYF
CDR3nt: TGCAGCGTTGAGCCTTTCACGGGGGAGCAGTACTTC
j_gene: TRBJ2-7
v_gene: TRBV29-1
d_gene: -
abundance: many

CDR3aa: CASGFGSNTEAFF
CDR3nt: TGTGCTAGTGGTTTCGGGTCGAACACTGAAGCTTTCTTT
j_gene: TRBJ1-1
v_gene: TRBV12-5
d_gene: -
abundance: many

CDR3aa: CASSADSSYNEQFF
CDR3nt: TGTGCCAGCAGCGCGGACTCCTCCTACAATGAGCAGTTCTTC
j_gene: TRBJ2-1
v_gene: TRBV11-2
d_gene: -
abundance: many

CDR3aa: CASSPPRDRVYEQYF
CDR3nt: TGCGCCAGCAGCCCCCCCCGGGACAGGGTCTACGAGCAGTACTTC
j_gene: TRBJ2-7
v_gene: TRBV5-1
d_gene: TRBD1
abundance: -

CDR3aa: CSAGWTSRPYNEQFF
CDR3nt: TGCAGTGCTGGTTGGACTAGTCGGCCCTACAATGAGCAGTTCTTC
j_gene: TRBJ2-1
v_gene: TRBV20-1
d_gene: TRBD2
abundance: -

CDR3aa: CSLVGSYNEQFF
CDR3nt: TGCAGCTTAGTCGGGTCCTACAATGAGCAGTTCTTC
j_gene: TRBJ2-1
v_gene: TRBV20-1
d_gene: -
abundance: -

CDR3aa: CASSQYLAGLTDTQYF
CDR3nt: TGCGCCAGCAGCCAATACCTAGCGGGACTCACAGATACGCAGTATTTT
j_gene: TRBJ2-3
v_gene: TRBV4-1
d_gene: TRBD2
abundance: -

CDR3aa: CASSPSGTGESYEQYF
CDR3nt: TGCGCCAGCAGCCCTAGTGGGACAGGGGAAAGCTACGAGCAGTACTTC
j_gene: TRBJ2-7
v_gene: TRBV4-1
d_gene: TRBD1
abundance: -

CDR3aa: CSAARQGTNSPLHF
CDR3nt: TGCAGTGCTGCACGACAGGGGACAAATTCACCCCTCCACTTT
j_gene: TRBJ1-6
v_gene: TRBV20-1
d_gene: TRBD1
abundance: many

CDR3aa: CSASVETYGYTF
CDR3nt: TGCAGTGCTAGCGTAGAGACCTATGGCTACACCTTC
j_gene: TRBJ1-2
v_gene: TRBV20-1
d_gene: -
abundance: many

CDR3aa: CASSQSRGSDTGELFF
CDR3nt: TGTGCCAGCAGTCAAAGCAGGGGATCAGACACCGGGGAGCTGTTTTTT
j_gene: TRBJ2-2
v_gene: TRBV27
d_gene: -
abundance: many

CDR3aa: CASSLTVVFDYEQYF
CDR3nt: TGTGCCAGCAGTCTGACTGTGGTTTTTGACTACGAGCAGTACTTC
j_gene: TRBJ2-7
v_gene: TRBV28
d_gene: -
abundance: many

CDR3aa: CASSLLRQGNTEAFF
CDR3nt: TGTGCCAGCAGCTTGTTACGGCAGGGGAACACTGAAGCTTTCTTT
j_gene: TRBJ1-1
v_gene: TRBV5-4
d_gene: -
abundance: -

CDR3aa: CASSLSSEETQYF
CDR3nt: TGTGCCAGCAGCCTTTCCAGTGAAGAGACCCAGTACTTC
j_gene: TRBJ2-5
v_gene: TRBV7-9
d_gene: -
abundance: -

CDR3aa: CSARARREYIEQYF
CDR3nt: TGCAGTGCTAGAGCCCGAAGGGAATATATCGAGCAGTACTTC
j_gene: TRBJ2-7
v_gene: TRBV20-1
d_gene: -
abundance: many

CDR3aa: CSVEGRLYEQYF
CDR3nt: TGCAGCGTTGAGGGACGACTGTACGAGCAGTACTTC
j_gene: TRBJ2-7
v_gene: TRBV29-1
d_gene: -
abundance: many

CDR3aa: CASSTGVTYEQYF
CDR3nt: TGTGCCAGCAGTACTGGGGTGACCTACGAGCAGTACTTC
j_gene: TRBJ2-7
v_gene: TRBV7-9
d_gene: -
abundance: -

CDR3aa: CSVETAGGNTDTQYF
CDR3nt: TGCAGCGTTGAAACTGCGGGAGGAAACACAGATACGCAGTATTTT
j_gene: TRBJ2-3
v_gene: TRBV29-1
d_gene: TRBD2
abundance: few

CDR3aa: CASSSQISGRSPDTQYF
CDR3nt: TGTGCCAGCAGCTCACAGATAAGCGGGAGGTCCCCAGATACGCAGTATTTT
j_gene: TRBJ2-3
v_gene: TRBV9
d_gene: TRBD2
abundance: many

CDR3aa: CASRGQGGEKLFF
CDR3nt: TGCGCCAGCAGAGGGCAGGGTGGCGAAAAACTGTTTTTT
j_gene: TRBJ1-4
v_gene: TRBV4-1
d_gene: -
abundance: few

CDR3aa: CASSVRSGGLSTDTQYF
CDR3nt: TGTGCCAGCAGCGTCCGAAGCGGGGGCCTCAGCACAGATACGCAGTATTTT
j_gene: TRBJ2-3
v_gene: TRBV9
d_gene: TRBD2
abundance: -

CDR3aa: CASSLAPGRGSYNEQFF
CDR3nt: TGTGCCAGCAGCTTAGCGCCCGGGAGGGGCTCCTACAATGAGCAGTTCTTC
j_gene: TRBJ2-1
v_gene: TRBV7-9
d_gene: TRBD2
abundance: -

CDR3aa: CASSPRRGWETQYF
CDR3nt: TGTGCCAGCAGCCCCCGCCGGGGGTGGGAGACCCAGTACTTC
j_gene: TRBJ2-5
v_gene: TRBV7-2
d_gene: -
abundance: -

CDR3aa: CASSPGDSSGNTIYF
CDR3nt: TGCGCCAGCAGCCCGGGGGACTCCTCTGGAAACACCATATATTTT
j_gene: TRBJ1-3
v_gene: TRBV5-1
d_gene: -
abundance: few

CDR3aa: CASSWTGDNYGYTF
CDR3nt: TGTGCCAGTAGCTGGACAGGAGATAACTATGGCTACACCTTC
j_gene: TRBJ1-2
v_gene: TRBV19
d_gene: TRBD1
abundance: many

CDR3aa: CSARGTSGHTDTQYF
CDR3nt: TGCAGTGCTAGAGGGACTAGCGGACACACAGATACGCAGTATTTT
j_gene: TRBJ2-3
v_gene: TRBV20-1
d_gene: TRBD2
abundance: many

CDR3aa: CASSLLETYEQYF
CDR3nt: TGTGCCAGCAGCTTGCTGGAGACCTACGAGCAGTACTTC
j_gene: TRBJ2-7
v_gene: TRBV7-6
d_gene: -
abundance: -

CDR3aa: CATSDKRALFSGRYEQYF
CDR3nt: TGTGCCACCAGTGACAAGCGTGCCCTCTTTAGCGGGAGATACGAGCAGTACTTC
j_gene: TRBJ2-7
v_gene: TRBV24-1
d_gene: TRBD2
abundance: many

CDR3aa: CSVHRTRASTDTQYF
CDR3nt: TGCAGCGTTCATCGGACTAGAGCTAGCACAGATACGCAGTATTTT
j_gene: TRBJ2-3
v_gene: TRBV29-1
d_gene: TRBD2
abundance: -

CDR3aa: CSAPGGGYGYTF
CDR3nt: TGCAGTGCTCCAGGGGGGGGCTATGGCTACACCTTC
j_gene: TRBJ1-2
v_gene: TRBV20-1
d_gene: TRBD1
abundance: -

CDR3aa: CASSPGTPGRGTGELFF
CDR3nt: TGTGCCAGCAGTCCCGGGACCCCGGGGAGAGGAACCGGGGAGCTGTTTTTT
j_gene: TRBJ2-2
v_gene: TRBV7-9
d_gene: -
abundance: few

CDR3aa: CASSEEGADYEQYF
CDR3nt: TGTGCCAGCAGTGAAGAGGGAGCAGACTACGAGCAGTACTTC
j_gene: TRBJ2-7
v_gene: TRBV2
d_gene: -
abundance: -